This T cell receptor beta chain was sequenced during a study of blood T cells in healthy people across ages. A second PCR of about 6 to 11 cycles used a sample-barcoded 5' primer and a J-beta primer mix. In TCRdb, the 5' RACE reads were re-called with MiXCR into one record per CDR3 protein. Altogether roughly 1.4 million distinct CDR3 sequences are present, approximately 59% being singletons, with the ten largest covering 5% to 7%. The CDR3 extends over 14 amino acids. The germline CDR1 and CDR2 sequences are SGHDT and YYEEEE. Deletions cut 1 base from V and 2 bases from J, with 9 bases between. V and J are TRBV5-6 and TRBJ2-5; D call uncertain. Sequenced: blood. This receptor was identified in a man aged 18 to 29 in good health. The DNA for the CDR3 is TGTGCCAGCAGCTTGACAGAATATCAAGAGACCCAGTACTTC. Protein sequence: CASSLTEYQETQYF.